These 24 T cell receptor beta chains came from one sample sequenced in a study of blood T cell repertoires in COVID-19. TCRdb's copy holds only in-frame clones and misses some; the assay was immunoSEQ multiplex PCR. The sample has a few hundred thousand clones, over 75% seen once. The material sequenced was peripheral blood. The receptors were gathered from a woman aged 25 to 39 with acute or convalescent COVID-19.

The V gene is TRBV27, the J gene TRBJ1-3, with a possible D match to TRBD1 (6 bases). This CDR3 spans 15 amino acids. V shed 1 base and J shed 0 bases, with 7 bases lying between them. The germline V gene encodes CDR1 MNHEY and CDR2 SMNVEV (reference sequence). The chain's CDR3 is CASSLLGGSGNTIYF. The CDR3 region has the DNA TGTGCCAGCAGTTTATTAGGGGGCTCTGGAAACACCATATATTTT.

The chain combines TRBV6-5 with TRBJ1-1, with D possibly TRBD1 on 6 matching bases. The CDR3 has 15 amino acids. With 8 bases removed from V and 1 base from J, the gap between germline ends came to 17 bases. The germline V gene encodes CDR1 MNHEY and CDR2 SVGAGI. The CDR3 coding sequence is TGTGCCAGCGCCTCCCTTGGGGGCGCGAACACTGAAGCTTTCTTT. It codes for CASASLGGANTEAFF.

The chain couples TRBV19 to TRBJ1-1; possibly TRBD1 for D (5 bases). The length of the CDR3 is 15 residues. V lost 1 base to trimming and J lost 1 base, with 10 bases between them. Germline V lookup: CDR1 LNHDA, CDR2 SQIVND (reference sequence). CDR3: CASSIVGGRNTEAFF. CDR3 nucleotides: TGTGCCAGTAGTATAGTGGGGGGGAGGAACACTGAAGCTTTCTTT.

V usage is TRBV11-3 and J usage is TRBJ2-7, with TRBD2 identical over 7 bases. Germline trimming cut 3 bases from V and 2 bases from J; bases unmatched to any gene: 10. Per germline, CDR1 SGHNT and CDR2 YENEEA. This CDR3 has 16 amino acids. The CDR3 region has the DNA TGTGCCAGCAGCTTGGGTGGGGGACTAACGACCTACGAGCAGTACTTC. This sequence encodes CASSLGGGLTTYEQYF.

Here the CDR3 DNA reads TGTGCCAGCAGCCAAGATCTAGGGACAGGGAGCTACACCTTC. The encoded protein is CASSQDLGTGSYTF. The rearrangement links TRBV3-1 (or the pseudogene TRBV3-2) to TRBJ1-2, with TRBD1 matching 9 bases. V lost 0 bases and J lost 9; bases outside the gene matches: 5. Germline V CDR1 and CDR2: LGHDT, YNNKEL (reference sequence). The CDR3 is 14 residues long.

This sequence joins TRBV14 and TRBJ2-5, with TRBD2 as a possible D gene (6 bases). This CDR3 region has 16 residues. The V end lost 1 base, the J end lost 5 bases, and 17 bases lay between the germline ends. Per germline, CDR1 SGHDN and CDR2 FVKESK. The CDR3 region is CASSQVKGPGVETQYF. The CDR3 nucleotides read TGTGCCAGCAGCCAAGTTAAAGGGCCGGGGGTGGAGACCCAGTACTTC. Complete variable domain (other parts from reference TRBV14 and TRBJ2-5): EAGVTQFPSHSVIEKGQTVTLRCDPISGHDNLYWYRRVMGKEIKFLLHFVKESKQDESGMPNNRFLAERTGGTYSTLKVQPAELEDSGVYFCASSQVKGPGVETQYFGPGTRLLVL.

J is TRBJ1-2 and V is TRBV19; D is possibly TRBD1 (6 bases). Germline values: CDR1 LNHDA, CDR2 SQIVND (reference sequence). The CDR3 has 17 residues. Trimming took 5 bases from V and 6 from J, leaving 25 bases between them. This chain's CDR3 is CASSWGTLFFTENGYTF. CDR3 sequence (DNA): TGTGCCAGTAGTTGGGGGACATTATTTTTCACCGAGAATGGCTACACCTTC. Full variable domain (missing parts from reference TRBV19 and TRBJ1-2): DGGITQSPKYLFRKEGQNVTLSCEQNLNHDAMYWYRQDPGQGLRLIYYSQIVNDFQKGDIAEGYSVSREKKESFPLTVTSAQKNPTAFYLCASSWGTLFFTENGYTFGSGTRLTVV.

This sequence joins TRBV6-6 and TRBJ1-1; D remains unclear. CDR1 and CDR2 (germline): MNHNY, SVGAGI (reference sequence). V was cut by 6 bases and J by 0 bases, with 8 bases left in between. The CDR3 contains 13 residues. DNA for the CDR3: TGTGCCAGCAGCTCCTTAGTGAACACTGAAGCTTTCTTT. As protein: CASSSLVNTEAFF.

The J gene is TRBJ1-5, the V gene TRBV6-5; TRBD1 might be the D (5 bases). CDR1 and CDR2 (germline): MNHEY, SVGAGI. V lost 4 bases and J 4 bases, leaving 8 bases between the germline ends. This CDR3 has 13 residues. The CDR3 DNA reads TGTGCCAGCAGTTCTCAGGGAAATCAGCCCCAGCATTTT. As protein: CASSSQGNQPQHF.

The V gene is TRBV19, the J gene TRBJ2-5, with D tentatively TRBD1 (6 bases). Deletions cut 10 bases from V and 2 bases from J, with 17 bases between. CDR1 and CDR2 (germline): LNHDA, SQIVND (reference sequence). CDR3 length equals 14 residues. Here the CDR3 DNA reads TGTGCCACCCACTCGGGACAAAGGCAAGAGACCCAGTACTTC. Translation: CATHSGQRQETQYF.

This clone has more than one count but fewer than ten. Written as DNA, the CDR3 is TGTGCTAGTGCGGTAGGGGTCAATCAGCCCCAGCATTTT. Its translation: CASAVGVNQPQHF. This chain links TRBV12-5 with TRBJ1-5, with D possibly TRBD1 on 5 matching bases. The V gene's germline CDR1 is LGHNT and CDR2 FRNRAP. Trimming pared 7 bases from V and 3 bases from J, leaving 10 bases between. The CDR3 consists of 13 residues.

The V and J genes are TRBV4-3 and TRBJ2-7; D is ambiguous. V was cut by 2 bases and J by 0 bases, with 8 bases left in between. The CDR3 covers 14 residues. Germline values: CDR1 LGHNA, CDR2 YSLEER. CDR3 nucleotide sequence: TGCGCCAGCAGCCAATACGGGTACTCCTACGAGCAGTACTTC. It specifies CASSQYGYSYEQYF.

The chain employs TRBV3-1 (or the pseudogene TRBV3-2) and TRBJ2-5, with 12 positions matching TRBD2. Losses at the gene ends were 7 bases for V and 7 bases for J; bases not matched to a gene: 4. The CDR3 sequence is 13 residues long. Germline lookup yields CDR1 LGHDT and CDR2 YNNKEL (reference sequence). The CDR3 coding sequence is TGTGCCAGCACCACTAGCGGGAGGAGGACCCAGTACTTC. Translated: CASTTSGRRTQYF.

This clone appeared a single time. The chain is built from TRBV5-8 and TRBJ1-3; no clear D gene. This CDR3 region has 15 residues. Deletions cut 2 bases from V and 4 bases from J, with 13 bases between. CDR1 and CDR2 (germline): SGHTS, YDEGEE. This chain's CDR3 is CASSLVTAGGNTIYF. The CDR3, as DNA: TGTGCCAGCAGCTTAGTGACCGCGGGCGGAAACACCATATATTTT.

The CDR3 bases are TGTGCCAGCAGCTTAAGTTTGCGGGAGGGTCGGGATGAGCAGTTCTTC. It codes for CASSLSLREGRDEQFF. The V and J genes are TRBV7-2 and TRBJ2-1; 9 bases are shared with TRBD2. The CDR3 has 16 residues. V was clipped by 2 bases and J by 8 bases; unmatched bases: 10. Germline V CDR1 and CDR2: SGHTA, FQGNSA.

With regard to this clone: One junction end does not reproduce the germline sequence, and a read error may be involved. The chain combines TRBV30 with TRBJ2-7; D is possibly TRBD2 (7 bases). The CDR3 has 13 residues. Germline V lookup: CDR1 GTSNPN, CDR2 SVGIG (reference sequence). The CDR3 coding sequence is TGTGCCGGGAGGGGGGCAAGCTCCTACGAGCAGTACTTC. This gives the protein CAGRGASSYEQYF. The full variable domain, in which reference TRBV30 and TRBJ2-7 provide the parts outside the CDR3, is SQTIHQWPATLVQPVGSPLSLECTVEGTSNPNLYWYRQAAGRGLQLLFYSVGIGQISSEVPQNLSASRPQDRQFILSSKKLLLSDSGFYLCAGRGASSYEQYFGPGTRLTVT.

This rearrangement joins TRBV19 to TRBJ2-1; 9 bases map to TRBD2. The length of the CDR3 is 15 residues. From germline, CDR1 is LNHDA and CDR2 SQIVND (reference sequence). Losses at the gene ends were 7 bases for V and 5 bases for J; bases not matched to a gene: 9. The CDR3 region is CASNPSGRPHNEQFF. The CDR3 DNA follows: TGTGCCAGTAACCCGAGCGGGAGGCCCCACAATGAGCAGTTCTTC.

V and J are TRBV3-1 (or the pseudogene TRBV3-2) and TRBJ2-3; tentative D call: TRBD2 (5 bases). CDR1 and CDR2 from the germline V gene are LGHDT and YNNKEL (reference sequence). The CDR3 is 12 amino acids. V was cut by 4 bases and J by 7 bases, with 9 bases left in between. CDR3 sequence (DNA): TGTGCCAGCAGCCCCGGGGTCTATACGCAGTATTTT. It is translated as CASSPGVYTQYF.

The chain is built from TRBV27 and TRBJ1-5; D is unresolved. The CDR3 has 16 residues. The V gene's germline CDR1 is MNHEY and CDR2 SMNVEV (reference sequence). The germline V and J ends were trimmed by 2 bases and 5 bases, with 16 bases remaining between them. The CDR3 loop reads CASSLRSGFPYQPQHF. The CDR3 nucleotides are TGTGCCAGCAGTTTACGGTCAGGCTTCCCCTATCAGCCCCAGCATTTT.

The chain recombines TRBV11-2 with TRBJ2-2; 11 bases fit TRBD2. With 3 bases clipped from V and 4 bases from J, the junction kept 13 bases outside the gene matches. This CDR3 comprises 19 residues. Germline V gene sequence: CDR1 SGHAT, CDR2 FQNNGV. The chain's CDR3 is CASSFSWVAGGPGTGELFF. Written as DNA, the CDR3 is TGTGCCAGCAGCTTTTCGTGGGTAGCGGGAGGGCCGGGCACCGGGGAGCTGTTTTTT.

The chain employs TRBV29-1 and TRBJ2-7, with D perhaps matching TRBD2 (5 bases). Germline CDR1 SQVTM, CDR2 ANQGSEA. CDR3 length: 12 amino acids. The V gene lost 4 bases and the J gene lost 2 bases, with 9 bases spanning the gap. The DNA for the CDR3 is TGCAGCGTTGTTGGACTCACCTACGAGCAGTACTTC. Protein sequence: CSVVGLTYEQYF.

This clone was counted a few times. The chain is built from TRBV3-1 (or the pseudogene TRBV3-2) and TRBJ2-2; 9 bases match TRBD2. Germline-derived CDR1 and CDR2 are LGHDT and YNNKEL (reference sequence). CDR3 size: 17 residues. V lost 2 bases to trimming and J lost 5 bases; unmatched junction nucleotides: 9. The CDR3 coding sequence is TGTGCCAGCAGCCAAAGTCCCGGACTAGCGTCTACCGGGGAGCTGTTTTTT. Translating it yields CASSQSPGLASTGELFF.

The J gene is TRBJ2-7, the V gene TRBV7-6; TRBD1 agrees at 7 bases. This CDR3 is 13 amino acids long. Germline assignment: CDR1 SGHVS and CDR2 FNYEAQ. V shed 4 bases and J 4 bases; nucleotides not matched to a gene: 4. The CDR3 DNA is TGTGCCAGCAGCTCCCAACAGGGGTACGAGCAGTACTTC. Its protein is CASSSQQGYEQYF. The whole variable domain, remainder taken from reference TRBV7-6 and TRBJ2-7, is GAGVSQSPRYKVTKRGQDVALRCDPISGHVSLYWYRQALGQGPEFLTYFNYEAQQDKSGLPNDRFSAERPEGSISTLTIQRTEQRDSAMYRCASSSQQGYEQYFGPGTRLTVT.

V gene TRBV7-2 combines with J gene TRBJ2-4, with D possibly matching TRBD1 (6 bases). The V end was cut by 2 bases, the J end by 6 bases, with 14 bases between. Germline V CDR1 and CDR2: SGHTA, FQGNSA. The CDR3 is 15 amino acids. The CDR3 loop reads CASSLLTGQTNIQYF. The DNA of the CDR3 is TGTGCCAGCAGCTTACTTACCGGACAGACAAACATTCAGTACTTC.